This T cell receptor (beta chain) was documented in a study of blood T cell repertoires in COVID-19. Overall study: Acute-phase and convalescent COVID-19 samples originated in the United States, Italy and Spain.

This CDR3 comprises 14 residues. Looked up from germline, CDR1 is SGHTS and CDR2 is YDEGEE. V shed 0 bases and J shed 5 bases, with 11 bases lying between them. The table came from immunoSEQ multiplex PCR; TCRdb's copy has only in-frame clones and leaves some out. This sample has about 220,000 clones, with 70% to 85% found just once. Enrolled through a virtual design, the participants were between 18 and 89 years of age and came from fewer than 30 US areas. For recovered donors of Cohort 3, there were two negative PCRs, clearance, or symptom resolution. This sequence was found in a woman aged 60-70 years who had recovered from COVID-19. The sample comprised PBMCs or T cells enriched from blood (not recorded which). The rearrangement links TRBV5-8 to TRBJ1-2; D is ambiguous. Here the CDR3 reads CASSLGVQDYGYTF. The CDR3 DNA reads TGTGCCAGCAGCTTGGGGGTCCAGGATTATGGCTACACCTTC.